This T cell receptor (beta chain) is drawn from a study of response to subunit inactivated influenza vaccine. Points from the study as a whole: The authors offered the suggestion that each seasonal influenza vaccination recruits few new T cells.

This clonotype has only a few counts. Its antigen is not known. With 0 bases clipped from V and 2 bases from J, the junction kept 4 bases outside the gene matches. Looked up from germline, CDR1 is SGHDT and CDR2 is YYEEEE. The length of the CDR3 is 16 residues. TCRdb processed the RT-PCR reads anew with MiXCR; each CDR3 protein has one entry. The sample lists about 500,000 distinct CDR3 sequences, 16% occurring once. The chain employs TRBV5-6 and TRBJ2-3; 9 bases are a match to TRBD2. The TCR originated in a man aged 45-69 years who received an inactivated influenza vaccine. Sequences were derived from CD4+ T cells sorted from PBMCs, sampled roughly 24 months after vaccination. CDR3 sequence (DNA): TGTGCCAGCAGCTTGGTGCGGGGGGGTTTCACAGATACGCAGTATTTT. Residues: CASSLVRGGFTDTQYF.